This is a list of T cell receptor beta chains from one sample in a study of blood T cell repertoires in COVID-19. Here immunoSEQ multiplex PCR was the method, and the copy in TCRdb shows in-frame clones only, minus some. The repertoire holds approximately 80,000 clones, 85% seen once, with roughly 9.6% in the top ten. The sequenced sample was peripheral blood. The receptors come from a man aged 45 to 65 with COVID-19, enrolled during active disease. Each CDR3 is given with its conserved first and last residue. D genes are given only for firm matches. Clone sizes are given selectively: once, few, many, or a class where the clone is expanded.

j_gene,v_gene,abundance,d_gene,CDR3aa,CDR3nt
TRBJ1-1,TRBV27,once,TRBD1,CASSPPEGANTEAFF,TGTGCCAGCAGTCCTCCGGAGGGGGCGAACACTGAAGCTTTCTTT
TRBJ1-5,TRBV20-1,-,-,CSASRAGIGGHDQPQHF,TGCAGTGCTAGTCGGGCAGGGATCGGTGGTCACGATCAGCCCCAGCATTTT
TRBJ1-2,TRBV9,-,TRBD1,CASSVAGGRGYTF,TGTGCCAGCAGCGTAGCAGGGGGCCGCGGCTACACCTTC
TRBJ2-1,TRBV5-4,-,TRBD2,CASSLERDSYNEQFF,TGTGCCAGCAGCCTGGAGCGGGACTCCTACAATGAGCAGTTCTTC
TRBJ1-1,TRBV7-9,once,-,CASSFPRGALNTEAFF,TGTGCCAGCAGCTTCCCCCGGGGGGCTTTGAACACTGAAGCTTTCTTT
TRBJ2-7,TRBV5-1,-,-,CASSREGRYEQYF,TGCGCCAGCAGCCGAGAGGGCCGGTACGAGCAGTACTTC
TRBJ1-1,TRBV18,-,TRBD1,CASSPDRVGEAFF,TGTGCCAGCTCACCCGACAGGGTAGGCGAAGCTTTCTTT
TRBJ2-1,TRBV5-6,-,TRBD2,CASSLASGIYNEQFF,TGTGCCAGCAGCTTGGCTAGCGGGATCTACAATGAGCAGTTCTTC
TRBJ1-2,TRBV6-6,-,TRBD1,CASSDQGDYGYTF,TGTGCCAGCAGTGATCAGGGGGACTATGGCTACACCTTC
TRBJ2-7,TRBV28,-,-,CASSFRTKYAAYEQYF,TGTGCCAGCAGTTTTCGAACTAAATACGCTGCCTACGAGCAGTACTTC
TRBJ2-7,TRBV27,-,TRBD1,CASSLPRPPGQGWQYF,TGTGCCAGCAGTTTACCGCGACCTCCGGGACAGGGATGGCAGTACTTC
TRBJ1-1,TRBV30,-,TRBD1,CAWSTPLQGAGTEAFF,TGTGCCTGGAGTACCCCCCTTCAGGGGGCCGGCACTGAAGCTTTCTTT
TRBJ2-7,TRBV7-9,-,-,CASSLVQVSYEQYF,TGTGCCAGCAGCTTAGTCCAGGTCTCCTACGAGCAGTACTTC
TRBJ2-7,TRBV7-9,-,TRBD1,CASSPPLGQGEYSYEQYF,TGTGCCAGCAGCCCCCCGCTCGGACAGGGGGAATACTCCTACGAGCAGTACTTC
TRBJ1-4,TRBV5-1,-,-,CASSTSGTALEKLFF,TGCGCCAGCAGCACCTCCGGGACTGCCCTCGAAAAGCTGTTTTTT